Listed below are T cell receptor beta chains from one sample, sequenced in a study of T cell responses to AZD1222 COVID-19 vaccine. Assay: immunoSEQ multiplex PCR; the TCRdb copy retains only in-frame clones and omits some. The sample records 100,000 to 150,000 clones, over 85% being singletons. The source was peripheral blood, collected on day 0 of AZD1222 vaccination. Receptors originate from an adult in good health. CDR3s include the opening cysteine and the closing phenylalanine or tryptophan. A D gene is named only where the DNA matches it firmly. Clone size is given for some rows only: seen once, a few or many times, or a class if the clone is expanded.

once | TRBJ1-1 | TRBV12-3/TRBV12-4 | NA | CASMSGPEAFF | TGTGCCAGCATGAGCGGGCCTGAAGCTTTCTTT
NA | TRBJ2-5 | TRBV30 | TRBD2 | CAWRGTSGRFEETQYF | TGTGCCTGGAGGGGGACTAGCGGGAGGTTTGAAGAGACCCAGTACTTC
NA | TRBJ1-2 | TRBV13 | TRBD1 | CASARVLDRVRPNYGYTF | TGTGCCAGCGCGCGGGTACTGGACAGGGTCCGACCTAACTATGGCTACACCTTC
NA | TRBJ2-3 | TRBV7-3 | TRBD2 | CASSPSGDGDTQYF | TGTGCCAGCAGCCCTAGCGGGGACGGAGATACGCAGTATTTT
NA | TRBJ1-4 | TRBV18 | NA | CASSPSQGAEKLFF | TGTGCCAGCTCACCCAGCCAAGGGGCGGAAAAACTGTTTTTT
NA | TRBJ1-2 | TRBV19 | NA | CASSIDYREDGYTF | TGTGCCAGTAGTATAGACTACAGGGAGGACGGCTACACCTTC
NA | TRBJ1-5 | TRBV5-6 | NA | CASSLGVGSNQPQHF | TGTGCCAGCAGCTTGGGCGTGGGTAGCAATCAGCCCCAGCATTTT
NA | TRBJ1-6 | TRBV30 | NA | CAWREQPYNSPLHF | TGTGCCTGGAGGGAACAGCCCTATAATTCACCCCTCCACTTT
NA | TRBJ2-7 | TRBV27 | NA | CASSWGRERNEQYF | TGTGCCAGCAGTTGGGGCAGGGAGAGAAACGAGCAGTACTTC
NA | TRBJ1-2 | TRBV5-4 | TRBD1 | CASTWTGSDYGYTF | TGTGCCAGCACCTGGACAGGGTCAGACTATGGCTACACCTTC
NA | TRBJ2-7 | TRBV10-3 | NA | CAIRGDAYEQYF | TGTGCCATCAGGGGGGACGCCTACGAGCAGTACTTC
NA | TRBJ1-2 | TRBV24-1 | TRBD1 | CAVGTARKSYTF | TGTGCCGTAGGGACAGCGCGTAAGAGCTACACCTTC
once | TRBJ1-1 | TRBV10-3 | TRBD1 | CATADRGDTEAFF | TGTGCCACCGCCGACAGGGGTGACACTGAAGCTTTCTTT
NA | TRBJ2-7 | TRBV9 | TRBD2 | CASSVRLAGDEQYF | TGTGCCAGCAGCGTGAGACTAGCGGGAGACGAGCAGTACTTC